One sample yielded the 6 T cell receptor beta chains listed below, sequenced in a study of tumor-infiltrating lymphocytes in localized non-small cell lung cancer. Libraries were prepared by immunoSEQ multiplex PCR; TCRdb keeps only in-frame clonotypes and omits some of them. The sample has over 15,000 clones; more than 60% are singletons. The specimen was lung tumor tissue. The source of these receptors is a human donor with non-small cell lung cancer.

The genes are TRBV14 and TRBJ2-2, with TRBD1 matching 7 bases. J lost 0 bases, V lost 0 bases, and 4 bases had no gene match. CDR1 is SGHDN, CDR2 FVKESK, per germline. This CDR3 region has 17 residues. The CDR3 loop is CASSQESGGPNTGELFF. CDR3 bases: TGTGCCAGCAGCCAAGAATCAGGGGGACCGAACACCGGGGAGCTGTTTTTT.

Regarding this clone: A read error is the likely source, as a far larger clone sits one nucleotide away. Here the CDR3 DNA reads TGCGCCAGCAGCTTATCTGCAGGGGTCAACACTGAAGCTTTCTTT. Its protein product is CASSLSAGVNTEAFF. J is TRBJ1-1 and V is TRBV5-1, with a possible D match to TRBD1 (6 bases). The CDR3 runs to 15 residues. Germline V gives CDR1 SGHRS, CDR2 YFSETQ. Trimming pared 2 bases from V and 2 bases from J, leaving 13 bases between.

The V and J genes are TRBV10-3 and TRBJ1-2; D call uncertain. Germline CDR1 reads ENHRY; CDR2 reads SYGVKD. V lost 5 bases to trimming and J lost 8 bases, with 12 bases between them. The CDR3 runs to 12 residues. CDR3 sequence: CAISLAGQGYTF. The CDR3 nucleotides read TGTGCCATCAGTCTGGCAGGCCAAGGCTACACCTTC.

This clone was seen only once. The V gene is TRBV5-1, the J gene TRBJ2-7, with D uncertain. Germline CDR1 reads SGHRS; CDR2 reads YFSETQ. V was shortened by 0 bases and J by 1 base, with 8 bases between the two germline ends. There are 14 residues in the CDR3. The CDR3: CASSLGVGSYEQYF. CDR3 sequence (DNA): TGCGCCAGCAGCTTGGGGGTGGGATCCTACGAGCAGTACTTC.

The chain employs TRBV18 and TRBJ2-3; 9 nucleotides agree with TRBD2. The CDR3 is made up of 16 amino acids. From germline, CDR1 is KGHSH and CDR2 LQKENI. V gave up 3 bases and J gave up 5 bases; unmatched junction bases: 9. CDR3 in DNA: TGTGCCAGCTCACCTGTTCGCGGGGGGGCTGGAGATACGCAGTATTTT. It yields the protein CASSPVRGGAGDTQYF.

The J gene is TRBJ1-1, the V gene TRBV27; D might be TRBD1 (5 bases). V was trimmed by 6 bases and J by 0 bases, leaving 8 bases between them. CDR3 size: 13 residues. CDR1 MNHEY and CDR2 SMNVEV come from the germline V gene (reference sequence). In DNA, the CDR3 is TGTGCCAGCAGCTGGGGGTTGAACACTGAAGCTTTCTTT. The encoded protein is CASSWGLNTEAFF.